This TCR beta chain was captured by sequencing in a study of blood T cells in healthy people across ages. The study's findings and limits: The CMV status of each donor remained undetermined, and this could have confounded shifts in expanded clonotypes.

Combining a sample-barcoded 5' primer with a J-beta primer mix, a second PCR ran for 7 to 11 cycles. TCRdb called the 5' RACE reads again in MiXCR, with one record for every CDR3 protein. The repertoire holds about 720,000 distinct CDR3 sequences, with just under 25% as singletons. The CDR3 consists of 13 residues. With 7 bases removed from V and 0 bases from J, the gap between germline ends came to 7 bases. Comment on this clonotype: Its antigen remains unknown.

The data also belong to a second study, concerning T cells of mothers and their children. That paper notes: The study obtained over 9.5 million TCR beta CDR3 reads per mother and some 3 million per child. A slight, non-significant increase in overlap was found for related mother-child pairs relative to unrelated pairs.

This chain joins TRBV12-3 or TRBV12-4 and TRBJ1-5; no clear D gene. The TCR sequence derives from a boy between 10 and 17 years old in good health. The specimen sequenced was blood. The CDR3 DNA sequence: TGTGCCAGCACCGAACATAGCAATCAGCCCCAGCATTTT. Translating gives CASTEHSNQPQHF.